This is a list of T cell receptor beta chains from one sample in a study of PD-1 blockade in classical Hodgkin lymphoma. Sequencing used immunoSEQ multiplex PCR; TCRdb keeps in-frame clones, though not all of them. The sample has some 23,000 clones, about 70% seen once; the top ten hold about 3.3%. The material sequenced was peripheral blood mononuclear cells (PBMCs), taken at baseline. Receptor source: a human donor with classical Hodgkin lymphoma. Both conserved end residues are part of each CDR3. Fields, in order: D gene, V gene, CDR3 length, clone size, J gene, CDR3 DNA, CDR3 protein. A D gene is named only where the DNA matches it firmly. Not every row has a clone size; where given, it reads once, few, many or a size class.

-,TRBV7-3,14,-,TRBJ2-3,TGTGCCAGCAGCTTAACGGGGGCATTTGATACGCAGTATTTT,CASSLTGAFDTQYF
-,TRBV6-4,13,-,TRBJ2-3,TGTGCCAGCAGTGACGGGATGACAGATACGCAGTATTTT,CASSDGMTDTQYF
-,TRBV19,12,-,TRBJ1-2,TGTGCCAGTAGCCCCAGTTCGTATGGCTACACCTTC,CASSPSSYGYTF
-,TRBV11-3,16,once,TRBJ1-3,TGTGCCAGCAGCTCTCTGGCAGGGCACTCTGGAAACACCATATATTTT,CASSSLAGHSGNTIYF
-,TRBV29-1,10,-,TRBJ2-7,TGCAGCGTCGCCGAGTACGAGCAGTACTTC,CSVAEYEQYF
-,TRBV7-2,19,-,TRBJ1-5,TGTGCCAGCAGCTTAGGGGGATTTGGGTCAGGGGTTAGCAATCAGCCCCAGCATTTT,CASSLGGFGSGVSNQPQHF
-,TRBV19,13,-,TRBJ2-1,TGTGCCGCCACTCAAACGGGGTGGAATGAGCAGTTCTTC,CAATQTGWNEQFF
-,TRBV19,12,-,TRBJ1-1,TGTGCCAGTAGTATCCAGAACACTGAAGCTTTCTTT,CASSIQNTEAFF
TRBD1,TRBV29-1,14,few,TRBJ2-7,TGCAGCGTTGAAGGGGGGACAGGGAACTACGAGCAGTACTTC,CSVEGGTGNYEQYF
-,TRBV5-8,13,-,TRBJ1-1,TGTGCCAGCAGCTTGGTAGCTCCCACTGAAGCTTTCTTT,CASSLVAPTEAFF
-,TRBV2,14,-,TRBJ1-2,TGTGCCAGCAGTAACGGACCTTCGAACTATGGCTACACCTTC,CASSNGPSNYGYTF
-,TRBV5-4,13,-,TRBJ2-1,TGTGCCAGCAGCTTGGATAGCCCCAATGAGCAGTTCTTC,CASSLDSPNEQFF
-,TRBV4-3,15,-,TRBJ2-7,TGCGCCAGCAGCCAAGGGACGGGGTGGGTTTACGAGCAGTACTTC,CASSQGTGWVYEQYF
TRBD2,TRBV9,17,-,TRBJ2-5,TGTGCCAGCAGCGTAGGATCCCCAAGTAGCGGGGGTGAGACCCAGTACTTC,CASSVGSPSSGGETQYF
-,TRBV9,13,-,TRBJ1-2,TGTGCCAGCAGCGTAGCTAACTGGGGAGGCTACACCTTC,CASSVANWGGYTF
-,TRBV5-6,11,-,TRBJ1-1,TGTGCCAGCAGCTTTGGCTCTGAAGCTTTCTTT,CASSFGSEAFF
TRBD2,TRBV5-6,15,-,TRBJ2-3,TGTGCCAGCAGCCCGGGAGGATCCAAAGCAGATACGCAGTATTTT,CASSPGGSKADTQYF
-,TRBV30,13,few,TRBJ1-1,TGTGCCTGGAGTACCTCAGGGTACACTGAAGCTTTCTTT,CAWSTSGYTEAFF
-,TRBV10-3,11,-,TRBJ1-3,TGTGCCATCAGTGACGGAAACACCATATATTTT,CAISDGNTIYF
TRBD2,TRBV19,14,-,TRBJ2-3,TGTGCCAGTAGTATACTCGGGGGGGCAGATACGCAGTATTTT,CASSILGGADTQYF